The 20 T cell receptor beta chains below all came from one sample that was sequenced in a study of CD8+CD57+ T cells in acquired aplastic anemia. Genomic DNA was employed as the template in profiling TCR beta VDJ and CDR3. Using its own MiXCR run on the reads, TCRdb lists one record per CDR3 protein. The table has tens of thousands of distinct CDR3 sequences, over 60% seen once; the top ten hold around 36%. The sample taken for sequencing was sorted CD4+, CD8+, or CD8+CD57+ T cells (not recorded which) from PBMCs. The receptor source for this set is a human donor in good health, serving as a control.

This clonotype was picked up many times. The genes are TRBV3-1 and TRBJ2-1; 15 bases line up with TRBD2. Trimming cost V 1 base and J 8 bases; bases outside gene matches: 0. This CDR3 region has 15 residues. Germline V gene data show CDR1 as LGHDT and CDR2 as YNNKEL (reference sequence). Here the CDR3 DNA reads TGTGCCAGCAGCCAAGGGACTAGCGGGGGGGATGAGCAGTTCTTC. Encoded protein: CASSQGTSGGDEQFF.

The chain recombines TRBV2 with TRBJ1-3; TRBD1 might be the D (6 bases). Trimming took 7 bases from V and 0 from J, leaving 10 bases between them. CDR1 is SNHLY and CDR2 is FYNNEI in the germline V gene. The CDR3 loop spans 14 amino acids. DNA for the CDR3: TGTGCCAGCAAACAGGGACCCTCTGGAAACACCATATATTTT. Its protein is CASKQGPSGNTIYF.

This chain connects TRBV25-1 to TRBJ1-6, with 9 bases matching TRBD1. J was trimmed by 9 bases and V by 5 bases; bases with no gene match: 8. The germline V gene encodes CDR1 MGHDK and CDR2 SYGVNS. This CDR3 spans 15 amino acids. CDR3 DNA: TGTGCCAGCAGTCCACCCGGACAGGGGAGTTCACCCCTCCACTTT. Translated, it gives CASSPPGQGSSPLHF.

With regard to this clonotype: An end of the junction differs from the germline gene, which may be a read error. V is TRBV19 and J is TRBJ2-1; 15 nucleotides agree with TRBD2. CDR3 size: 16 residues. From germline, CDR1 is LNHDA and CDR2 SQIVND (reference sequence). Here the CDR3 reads CASGGLAGGPYNEQFF. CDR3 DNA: TGTGCCAGCGGGGGACTAGCGGGAGGTCCCTACAACGAGCAGTTCTTC. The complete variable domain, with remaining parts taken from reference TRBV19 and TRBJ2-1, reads DGGITQSPKYLFRKEGQNVTLSCEQNLNHDAMYWYRQDPGQGLRLIYYSQIVNDFQKGDIAEGYSVSREKKESFPLTVTSAQKNPTAFYLCASGGLAGGPYNEQFFGPGTRLTVL.

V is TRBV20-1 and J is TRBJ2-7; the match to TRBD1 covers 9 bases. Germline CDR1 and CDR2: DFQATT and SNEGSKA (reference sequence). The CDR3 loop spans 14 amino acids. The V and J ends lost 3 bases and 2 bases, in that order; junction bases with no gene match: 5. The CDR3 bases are TGCAGTGCTAGGTCTACAGGGGGCACCTACGAGCAGTACTTC. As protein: CSARSTGGTYEQYF.

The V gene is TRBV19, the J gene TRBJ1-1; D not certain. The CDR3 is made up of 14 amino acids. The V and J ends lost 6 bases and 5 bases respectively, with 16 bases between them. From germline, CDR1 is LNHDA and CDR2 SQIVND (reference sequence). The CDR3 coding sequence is TGTGCCAGTAGACCAACATCTTTGAGGACTGAAGCTTTCTTT. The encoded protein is CASRPTSLRTEAFF.

The CDR3: CASSSGTGSYNEQFF. The DNA of the CDR3 is TGTGCCAGCAGCTCCGGGACAGGGAGCTACAATGAGCAGTTCTTC. J is TRBJ2-1 and V is TRBV11-2; 9 bases are shared with TRBD1. The germline V gene encodes CDR1 SGHAT and CDR2 FQNNGV. Unmatched junction bases numbered 4, after V lost 4 bases and J lost 3 bases. This CDR3 region has 15 residues.

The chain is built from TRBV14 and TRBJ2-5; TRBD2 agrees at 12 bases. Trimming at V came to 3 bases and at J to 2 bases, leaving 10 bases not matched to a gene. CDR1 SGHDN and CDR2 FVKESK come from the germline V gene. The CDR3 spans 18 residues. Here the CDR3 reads CASSQGLAGLHTQETQYF. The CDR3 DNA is TGTGCCAGCAGCCAGGGACTAGCGGGCCTACATACTCAAGAGACCCAGTACTTC. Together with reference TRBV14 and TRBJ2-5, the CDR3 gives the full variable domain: EAGVTQFPSHSVIEKGQTVTLRCDPISGHDNLYWYRRVMGKEIKFLLHFVKESKQDESGMPNNRFLAERTGGTYSTLKVQPAELEDSGVYFCASSQGLAGLHTQETQYFGPGTRLLVL.

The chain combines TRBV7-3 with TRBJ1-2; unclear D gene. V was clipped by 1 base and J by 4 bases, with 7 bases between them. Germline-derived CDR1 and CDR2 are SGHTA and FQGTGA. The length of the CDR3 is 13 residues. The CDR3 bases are TGTGCCAGCAGCTTAATTGGCAGCTATGGCTACACCTTC. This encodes CASSLIGSYGYTF. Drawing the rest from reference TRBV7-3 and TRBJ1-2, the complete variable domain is GAGVSQTPSNKVTEKGKYVELRCDPISGHTALYWYRQSLGQGPEFLIYFQGTGAADDSGLPNDRFFAVRPEGSVSTLKIQRTERGDSAVYLCASSLIGSYGYTFGSGTRLTVV.

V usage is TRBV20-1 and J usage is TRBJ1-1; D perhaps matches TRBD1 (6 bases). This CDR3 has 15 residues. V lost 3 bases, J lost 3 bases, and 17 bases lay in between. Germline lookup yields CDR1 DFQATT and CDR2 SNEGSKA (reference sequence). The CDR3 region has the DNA TGCAGTGCTAGTGGGGGCCGGGGATGGGACACTGAAGCTTTCTTT. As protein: CSASGGRGWDTEAFF.

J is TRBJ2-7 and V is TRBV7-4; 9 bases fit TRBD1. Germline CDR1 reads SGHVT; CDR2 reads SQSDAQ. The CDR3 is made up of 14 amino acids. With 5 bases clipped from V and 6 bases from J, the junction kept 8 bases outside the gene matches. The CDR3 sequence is CASSPPGQGSEQYF. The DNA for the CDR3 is TGTGCCAGCAGCCCCCCGGGACAGGGCTCCGAGCAGTACTTC.

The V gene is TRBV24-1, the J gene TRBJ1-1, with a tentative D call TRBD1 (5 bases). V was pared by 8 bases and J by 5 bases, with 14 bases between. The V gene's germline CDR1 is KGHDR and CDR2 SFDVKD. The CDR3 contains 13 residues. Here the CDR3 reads CATTGRVLTEAFF. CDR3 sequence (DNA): TGTGCCACCACCGGCAGGGTTCTAACTGAAGCTTTCTTT.

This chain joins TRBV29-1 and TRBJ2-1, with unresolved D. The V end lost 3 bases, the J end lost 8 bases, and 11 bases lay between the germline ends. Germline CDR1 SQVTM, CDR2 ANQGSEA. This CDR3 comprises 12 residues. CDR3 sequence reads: CSVDGLVDEQFF. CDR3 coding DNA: TGCAGCGTTGACGGTCTGGTGGATGAGCAGTTCTTC.

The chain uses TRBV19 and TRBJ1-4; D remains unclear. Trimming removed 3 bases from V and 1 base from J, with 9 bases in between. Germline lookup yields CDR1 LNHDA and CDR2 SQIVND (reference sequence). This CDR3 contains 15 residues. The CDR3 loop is CASSMWGGTNEKLFF. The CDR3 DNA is TGTGCCAGTAGTATGTGGGGTGGAACTAATGAAAAACTGTTTTTT.

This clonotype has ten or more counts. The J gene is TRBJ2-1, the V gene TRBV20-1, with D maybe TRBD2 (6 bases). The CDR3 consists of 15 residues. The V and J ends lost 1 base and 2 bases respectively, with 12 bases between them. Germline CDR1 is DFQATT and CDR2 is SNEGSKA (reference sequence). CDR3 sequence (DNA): TGCAGTGCTAGAGCTAGCGATGATGCCTACAATGAGCAGTTCTTC. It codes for CSARASDDAYNEQFF.

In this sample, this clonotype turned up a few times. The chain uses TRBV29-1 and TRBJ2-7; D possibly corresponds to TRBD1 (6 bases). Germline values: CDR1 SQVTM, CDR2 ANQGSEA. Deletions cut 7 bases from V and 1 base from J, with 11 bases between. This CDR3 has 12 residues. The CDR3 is CSGKRGSYEQYF. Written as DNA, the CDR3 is TGCAGCGGCAAAAGGGGGTCCTACGAGCAGTACTTC.

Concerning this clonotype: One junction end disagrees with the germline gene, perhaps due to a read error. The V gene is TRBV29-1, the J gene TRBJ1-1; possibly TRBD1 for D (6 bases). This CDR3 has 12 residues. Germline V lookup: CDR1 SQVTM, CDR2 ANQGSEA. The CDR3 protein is CSVAVRGERARF. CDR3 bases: TGCAGCGTAGCCGTTAGGGGGGAACGTGCCCGTTTT.

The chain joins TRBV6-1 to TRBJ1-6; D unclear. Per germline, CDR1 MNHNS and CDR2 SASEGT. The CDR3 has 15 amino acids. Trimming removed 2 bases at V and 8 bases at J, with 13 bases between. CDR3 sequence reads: CASSELRSFDSPLHF. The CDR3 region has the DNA TGTGCCAGCAGTGAACTTCGCTCTTTCGATTCACCCCTCCACTTT.

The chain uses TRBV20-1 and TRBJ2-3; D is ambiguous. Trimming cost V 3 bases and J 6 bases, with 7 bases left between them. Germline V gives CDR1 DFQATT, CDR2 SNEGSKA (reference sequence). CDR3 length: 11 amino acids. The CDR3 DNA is TGCAGTGCTAGCGGTCGGGATACGCAGTATTTT. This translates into CSASGRDTQYF.

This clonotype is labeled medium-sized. The CDR3 region has the DNA TGTGCTAGTGGTTGGGACAGGGCCTACGAGCAGTACTTC. Translated, it gives CASGWDRAYEQYF. The chain couples TRBV12-5 to TRBJ2-7; 9 nucleotides agree with TRBD1. CDR3 size: 13 residues. Germline V lookup: CDR1 LGHNT, CDR2 FRNRAP. With 4 bases clipped from V and 2 bases from J, the junction kept 0 bases outside the gene matches.